The present T cell receptor beta chain was sequenced within a study of T cells after yellow fever vaccination. This clonotype was counted only a few times. Its antigen is not identified. UMIs were added to TCR cDNA along with a universal primer site when it was made by 5'RACE template switching. TCRdb reanalysed the 5' RACE reads using MiXCR and keeps one entry per CDR3 protein. The data show 500,000 to 650,000 distinct CDR3 sequences, roughly a sixth seen once. Germline CDR1 and CDR2: SQVTM and ANQGSEA. The CDR3 is 14 residues long. Trimming shortened V by 6 bases and J by 2 bases, and 16 bases separated the two germline ends. Study conclusions and caveats: Post-booster samples contained most primary-vaccination clones (roughly 96% CD4, about 90% CD8). It was a weaker secondary response, yet one that peaked faster, at day 5 versus 15. Among all clonotypes, a small share was observed in both CD4 and CD8 compartments.

The rearrangement uses TRBV29-1 and TRBJ1-2; a weak D match, TRBD1 (5 bases). The source of this sequence is a man aged 18 to 29 who received the YFV17D yellow fever vaccine. Sequenced here: PBMCs, sampled 4 to 5 days after the first yellow fever vaccination. The CDR3 DNA follows: TGCAGCGTGGACATCGTGCGGCAGAACTATGGCTACACCTTC. Translation gives CSVDIVRQNYGYTF. The entire variable domain, with the rest obtained from reference TRBV29-1 and TRBJ1-2, is as follows: SAVISQKPSRDICQRGTSLTIQCQVDSQVTMMFWYRQQPGQSLTLIATANQGSEATYESGFVIDKFPISRPNLTFSTLTVSNMSPEDSSIYLCSVDIVRQNYGYTFGSGTRLTVV.